Listed below are T cell receptor beta chains from one sample, sequenced in a study of cytomegalovirus exposure and HLA in healthy donors. The protocol was immunoSEQ multiplex PCR, while the TCRdb copy is restricted to in-frame clones and leaves out a portion. The sample includes around 150,000 clones, about 86% of them seen just once. Specimen: PBMCs. Source of these receptors: a man in his forties in good health and CMV-seropositive. Both conserved end residues are part of each CDR3.

J | V | CDR3
TRBJ1-5 | TRBV6-1 | CASSQDRAGNQPQHF
TRBJ1-2 | TRBV5-6 | CASSPPPRGYGYTF
TRBJ1-2 | TRBV9 | CASSVLGGARGYTF
TRBJ2-5 | TRBV27 | CASSIRTTETQYF
TRBJ2-7 | TRBV11-2 | CASSPDGAGGLGF
TRBJ2-5 | TRBV11-2 | CASSLGPLQYF
TRBJ2-1 | TRBV7-2 | CASSLVLAHHEQFF
TRBJ2-7 | TRBV5-6 | CASSLSQGASYEQYF
TRBJ1-1 | TRBV29-1 | CSGRGLNTEAFF
TRBJ1-5 | TRBV6-5 | CASSQGYSNQPQHF
TRBJ1-1 | TRBV7-2 | CASSLVGGQNTEAFF
TRBJ1-1 | TRBV6-1 | CASSVGGRYTEAFF
TRBJ1-5 | TRBV27 | CASSRDSRGEPQHF
TRBJ1-6 | TRBV2 | CASSEEAGGWSPLHF
TRBJ2-1 | TRBV6-4 | CASSDGLASNEQFF
TRBJ1-4 | TRBV18 | CASSPRGRKPDEKLFF
TRBJ2-7 | TRBV6-5 | CASSSYSGGSYEQYF
TRBJ2-7 | TRBV7-2 | CASSTQRSGNEQYF
TRBJ2-1 | TRBV11-3 | CASSLTGGWQFF
TRBJ2-7 | TRBV25-1 | CASSEYHSEQYF
TRBJ2-2 | TRBV13 | CASSSRLAGGNTGELFF
TRBJ2-1 | TRBV18 | CASSPQDSSYNEQFF
TRBJ2-7 | TRBV10-3 | CAISESVGLSRSYEQYF
TRBJ1-1 | TRBV7-9 | CASSLEGQGAQAFF
TRBJ1-2 | TRBV7-6 | CASSLGQGYGYTF
TRBJ2-7 | TRBV21-1 | CASSKVPQGNSYEQYF
TRBJ2-6 | TRBV2 | CASYRDSGANVLTF
TRBJ1-5 | TRBV5-6 | CASSSSGLPYQPQHF
TRBJ1-1 | TRBV6-5 | CVSSYSPNTEAFF
TRBJ2-5 | TRBV10-3 | CAIRPTSGIETQYF
TRBJ1-2 | TRBV11-2 | CASSNLYRGGYGYTF
TRBJ1-2 | TRBV19 | CASSSRTGDVWNYGYTF
TRBJ2-4 | TRBV6-5 | CASSYSIQGGKNIQYF
TRBJ2-1 | TRBV19 | CASSIAGIRPNEQFF
TRBJ1-6 | TRBV27 | CASSVPTGGPNSPLHF
TRBJ2-7 | TRBV27 | CASSFGGFELSDEQYF
TRBJ1-2 | TRBV10-1 | CASRPVGGFYYGYTF
TRBJ1-4 | TRBV9 | CASSGQGADGKLFF
TRBJ2-2 | TRBV2 | CASSEDSGELFF
TRBJ2-1 | TRBV2 | CASSWSGTGYNEQFF
TRBJ1-2 | TRBV9 | CASTRQTPNYGYTF
TRBJ2-7 | TRBV4-2 | CASSPTSGSSYEQYF
TRBJ2-5 | TRBV5-5 | CASSLGQGGETQYF
TRBJ2-3 | TRBV27 | CASTTAGFRGRDTQYF
TRBJ2-5 | TRBV7-9 | CSSSLGQAGGPSETQYF
TRBJ2-7 | TRBV30 | CAWSFSGTGRYYEQYF
TRBJ1-5 | TRBV7-8 | CASSLVQGGDQPQHF
TRBJ2-7 | TRBV14 | CASSQRNLQVSTYEQYF
TRBJ1-5 | TRBV27 | CASSLYGRNQPQHF
TRBJ2-1 | TRBV4-1 | CASSQGLGTSGGRYNEQFF
TRBJ2-3 | TRBV5-1 | CASSLEGRRGDTQYF
TRBJ1-4 | TRBV30 | CAWSVRSTNEKLFF
TRBJ1-2 | TRBV29-1 | CSVDLEGVGGYTF